Each of the 20 T cell receptor beta chains below was sequenced from the same sample in a study of T cells in Graves' hyperthyroidism and ophthalmopathy. Template material for amplifying TCR beta CDR3 regions consisted of RNA transcripts. First-round RT-PCR with HTBI primers amplified the TCR CDR3 region. In TCRdb, the multiplex PCR reads were re-called with MiXCR into one record per CDR3 protein. Seen here are approximately 430,000 distinct CDR3 sequences, around 16% observed once, and the top ten hold 11% to 15%. Input material: blood. The source is a woman under 30 with Graves' hyperthyroidism.

The rearrangement uses TRBV20-1 and TRBJ2-1; a possible D gene is TRBD1 (7 bases). The CDR3 length is 17 residues. CDR1 is DFQATT, CDR2 SNEGSKA, per germline (reference sequence). Between the trimmed V and J ends, which lost 0 bases and 3 bases, there was a span of 18 bases. CDR3 residues: CSARDLFGRGDYNEQFF. In nucleotides, the CDR3 is TGCAGTGCTAGAGATCTATTCGGCAGGGGGGACTACAATGAGCAGTTCTTC.

There are many counts of this clonotype. This chain joins TRBV20-1 and TRBJ2-1; 7 bases map to TRBD2. Unmatched junction bases numbered 7, after V lost 4 bases and J lost 4 bases. From germline, CDR1 is DFQATT and CDR2 SNEGSKA (reference sequence). The CDR3 is 14 amino acids. The CDR3 DNA reads TGCAGTGCTACCGTGAGCGGGGATTACAATGAGCAGTTCTTC. It encodes CSATVSGDYNEQFF.

This clonotype has ten or more counts. The chain is built from TRBV5-1 and TRBJ2-3, with a tentative D call TRBD1 (5 bases). V gave up 0 bases and J gave up 4 bases, with 9 bases separating them. The CDR3 loop spans 14 amino acids. From germline, CDR1 is SGHRS and CDR2 YFSETQ. The CDR3 region has the DNA TGCGCCAGCAGCTTGGCCTTAGGGGCAGATACGCAGTATTTT. Translating it yields CASSLALGADTQYF.

This clonotype has a handful of counts. J is TRBJ2-7 and V is TRBV6-2 or TRBV6-3; no clear D. CDR3 length: 15 amino acids. CDR1 is MNHEY, CDR2 SVGEGT, per germline. The V end lost 4 bases, the J end lost 2 bases, and 15 bases lay between the germline ends. CDR3 nucleotide sequence: TGTGCCAGCAGTTCTCTTTGGCAGAGAGCCTACGAGCAGTACTTC. Its protein product is CASSSLWQRAYEQYF.

The table lists this clonotype with many counts. The chain is built from TRBV20-1 and TRBJ2-1; 7 positions match TRBD1. From germline, CDR1 is DFQATT and CDR2 SNEGSKA (reference sequence). The V segment lost 5 bases and the J segment 8 bases; nucleotides outside the gene matches: 15. This CDR3 contains 15 residues. The CDR3 sequence: CSAPGRKGAFDEQFF. Here the CDR3 DNA reads TGCAGTGCTCCAGGTCGTAAGGGGGCGTTCGATGAGCAGTTCTTC.

This clonotype was recorded at least ten times. The chain employs TRBV18 and TRBJ1-2, with 7 bases fitting TRBD1. The trim removed 2 bases at V and 6 bases at J, leaving 6 bases unmatched. From germline, CDR1 is KGHSH and CDR2 LQKENI. The CDR3 runs to 14 residues. The CDR3 loop reads CASSPGVQGNGYTF. The CDR3 nucleotides read TGTGCCAGCTCACCAGGGGTACAGGGGAATGGCTACACCTTC.

In this sample, this clonotype turned up a few times. The gene calls are TRBV7-9 and TRBJ2-1; D uncertain. The CDR3 spans 16 residues. Germline V CDR1 and CDR2: SEHNR, FQNEAQ (reference sequence). V was trimmed by 1 base and J by 5 bases, leaving 15 bases between them. The CDR3 sequence is CASSLVSQVRNNEQFF. DNA of the CDR3: TGTGCCAGCAGCTTAGTGTCCCAAGTACGCAACAATGAGCAGTTCTTC.

A few counts support this clonotype. The J gene is TRBJ1-5, the V gene TRBV6-1; D perhaps matches TRBD1 (6 bases). Per the germline V gene, CDR1 is MNHNS and CDR2 is SASEGT. This CDR3 comprises 15 residues. Trimming cost V 5 bases and J 6 bases, with 17 bases left between them. The CDR3 is CASSSQGHFGQPQHF. The CDR3 coding sequence is TGTGCCAGCAGTAGTCAGGGACATTTTGGTCAGCCCCAGCATTTT.

This CDR3 reads CASSQELRETQHF. Here the CDR3 DNA reads TGCGCCAGCAGCCAAGAGTTGAGGGAGACCCAGCATTTT. The V and J genes are TRBV4-3 and TRBJ1-5; D is uncertain. There are 13 residues in the CDR3. In germline, CDR1 is LGHNA, CDR2 YSLEER. Trimming shortened V by 0 bases and J by 11 bases, and 11 bases separated the two germline ends.

This rearrangement joins TRBV7-9 to TRBJ2-1, with TRBD2 as a possible D gene (6 bases). Germline CDR1 reads SEHNR; CDR2 reads FQNEAQ (reference sequence). The V gene lost 4 bases and the J gene lost 8 bases, with 15 bases spanning the gap. CDR3 length: 14 amino acids. CDR3 sequence reads: CASSWRDGGDEQFF. As DNA, the CDR3 is TGTGCCAGCAGCTGGAGGGACGGCGGCGATGAGCAGTTCTTC.

This clonotype came up many times. The V gene is TRBV24-1, the J gene TRBJ1-1; D is unresolved. Germline V lookup: CDR1 KGHDR, CDR2 SFDVKD. The ends were cut back, 5 bases at V and 8 bases at J, with 14 bases in the middle. The CDR3 sequence is 13 residues long. CDR3 DNA: TGTGCCACCAGTGCATTCGGCGGAGCAGAAGCTTTCTTT. Its translation is CATSAFGGAEAFF.

This clonotype appeared many times. The CDR3, as DNA: TGTGCCAGCAGCCCCTCAGGTGACAACACTGAAGCTTTCTTT. This codes for CASSPSGDNTEAFF. This rearrangement joins TRBV2 to TRBJ1-1; D is ambiguous. Germline V gene data show CDR1 as SNHLY and CDR2 as FYNNEI. The CDR3 is 14 residues long. Trimming stripped 6 bases from V and 2 bases from J, with 13 bases between.

This clonotype has a count of ten or more. The chain carries TRBV2 and TRBJ1-2; 7 bases align to TRBD1. Germline CDR1 and CDR2: SNHLY and FYNNEI. The CDR3 is 14 amino acids. V lost 6 bases and J lost 4; bases outside the gene matches: 8. The CDR3 bases are TGTGCCAGCAGCGAGAGGGGGCGCGGCTATGGCTACACCTTC. Amino acids: CASSERGRGYGYTF.

This clonotype has more than one count but fewer than ten. The rearrangement joins TRBV18 to TRBJ1-1; maybe TRBD1 (5 bases). CDR3 length: 14 residues. Germline V gene data show CDR1 as KGHSH and CDR2 as LQKENI. Trimming stripped 4 bases from V and 1 base from J, with 10 bases between. CDR3 region: CASSQGDGNTEAFF. CDR3 sequence (DNA): TGTGCCAGCTCACAAGGGGACGGGAACACTGAAGCTTTCTTT.

The rearrangement uses TRBV7-2 and TRBJ1-1; 7 bases are a match to TRBD1. The CDR3 sequence is 15 residues long. Trimming took 5 bases from V and 4 from J; bases not matched to a gene: 10. Germline V gene sequence: CDR1 SGHTA, CDR2 FQGNSA. The CDR3 nucleotides read TGTGCCAGCAGCCCCGGCCCCGGGACAGCCACTGAAGCTTTCTTT. Protein: CASSPGPGTATEAFF.

Only a few counts were recorded for this clonotype. The chain carries TRBV6-1 and TRBJ2-3; D unresolved. The CDR3 is 14 residues long. Per the germline V gene, CDR1 is MNHNS and CDR2 is SASEGT. The ends were cut back, 1 base at V and 2 bases at J, with 7 bases in the middle. The chain's CDR3 is CASSEVASTDTQYF. CDR3 DNA sequence: TGTGCCAGCAGTGAAGTCGCGTCCACAGATACGCAGTATTTT.

The gene calls are TRBV3-1 and TRBJ2-5; 12 bases agree with TRBD2. Germline assignment: CDR1 LGHDT and CDR2 YNNKEL (reference sequence). This CDR3 has 19 amino acids. Losses at the gene ends were 1 base for V and 0 bases for J; bases not matched to a gene: 9. CDR3: CASSQAGLAGGPYQETQYF. The CDR3 DNA reads as TGTGCCAGCAGCCAAGCTGGTCTAGCGGGAGGGCCCTACCAAGAGACCCAGTACTTC.

This clonotype was detected many times. The rearrangement links TRBV20-1 to TRBJ1-1, with unresolved D. Germline V gives CDR1 DFQATT, CDR2 SNEGSKA (reference sequence). The CDR3 sequence is 11 residues long. V lost 3 bases to trimming and J lost 3 bases, with 5 bases between them. The CDR3 sequence: CSARQDTEAFF. The CDR3 bases are TGCAGTGCTAGGCAGGACACTGAAGCTTTCTTT.

This clonotype is a singleton in its sample. The V gene is TRBV19, the J gene TRBJ1-5, with a tentative D call TRBD1 (6 bases). CDR3 size: 12 residues. V dropped 7 bases and J dropped 5 bases, with 9 bases sitting between them. Per germline, CDR1 LNHDA and CDR2 SQIVND (reference sequence). CDR3 in amino acids: CASKGGDQPQHF. The CDR3, as DNA: TGTGCCAGTAAGGGGGGGGATCAGCCCCAGCATTTT.

The chain carries TRBV5-5 and TRBJ1-2; a weak D match, TRBD1 (6 bases). Trimming stripped 5 bases from V and 8 bases from J, with 22 bases between. Germline CDR1 reads SGHKS; CDR2 reads YYEKEE (reference sequence). This CDR3 comprises 15 residues. The DNA for the CDR3 is TGTGCCAGCAGTAGAGGGGGAAAAGGCCTGGGCGGCTACACCTTC. It is translated as CASSRGGKGLGGYTF.